This T cell receptor beta chain derives from a study of cytomegalovirus exposure and HLA in healthy donors. The study, taken as a whole, reports: Across donors, sequencing depth was assumed by presence/absence analyses to be roughly uniform. In a later analysis, TCR association rates varied by HLA locus: DRB1 most, HLA-C fewest.

On this clone itself: The antigen is unknown.

The PCR made use of 60 Vbeta and 13 Jbeta primers. This table comes from immunoSEQ multiplex PCR, and its TCRdb copy is limited to in-frame clones, with some not included. The sample consists of around 150,000 clones, about 86% of them appearing once. This clonotype was sampled from a middle-aged man in good health and CMV-seropositive. The sequenced sample consisted of PBMCs.

Written as DNA, the CDR3 is TGCGCCAGCAGCTTCGGGAGGAGGGCAGATACGCAGTATTTT. It is translated as CASSFGRRADTQYF. The chain carries TRBV5-1 and TRBJ2-3, with TRBD2 matching over 7 bases. V lost 2 bases to trimming and J lost 4 bases; unmatched junction nucleotides: 4. This CDR3 comprises 14 residues. CDR1 SGHRS and CDR2 YFSETQ come from the germline V gene.